Below are 25 T cell receptor beta chains sequenced from a single sample in a study of shared clonotypes between healthy human individuals (dated by TCRdb to 2020 to 2021). CD8 naive samples consisted of CD45RO-negative cells that were positively selected for CCR7, yielding a CD45RA+CCR7+ population without TemRA cells. Libraries were made using the immunoSEQ multiplex PCR assay. Entries here come from immuneACCESS through TCRdb and include only in-frame sequences with V and J called. Some clones fail to appear in such tables; in the studies checked, an unresolved V gene covers under half of the shortfall, and the cause of the remainder is unknown. Present in this sample are about 2 million clones, over 85% of which were seen just once. The ten largest clones take up 0.85% to 1.2% of the sample. Sequenced sample: naive CD8+ T cells sorted from blood. In light of the paper, this sample's cell subset or site label describes: CD45RA+CCR7+. The receptors shown here come from a man in his late teens or twenties in good health.

A note on this clone: This sample also contains other DNA sequences that code for the same CDR3. V gene TRBV27 combines with J gene TRBJ2-7; tentative D call: TRBD2 (6 bases). This CDR3 region has 13 residues. The germline V and J ends were trimmed by 2 bases and 4 bases, with 9 bases remaining between them. CDR1 and CDR2 from the germline V gene are MNHEY and SMNVEV (reference sequence). The CDR3, as DNA: TGTGCCAGCAGTTTAGGAGGGCCTTACGAGCAGTACTTC. Translated, it gives CASSLGGPYEQYF.

The rearrangement joins TRBV6-5 to TRBJ2-1, with 12 bases fitting TRBD2. Looked up from germline, CDR1 is MNHEY and CDR2 is SVGAGI. CDR3 size: 13 residues. Trimming at V came to 9 bases and at J to 6 bases, leaving 3 bases not matched to a gene. CDR3 nucleotides: TGTGCCAGTGGACTAGCGGGGAGCAATGAGCAGTTCTTC. This sequence encodes CASGLAGSNEQFF.

This rearrangement joins TRBV6-5 to TRBJ2-7, with D tentatively TRBD1 (7 bases). Trimming shortened V by 0 bases and J by 3 bases, and 12 bases separated the two germline ends. Germline lookup yields CDR1 MNHEY and CDR2 SVGAGI. The length of the CDR3 is 15 residues. The CDR3 coding sequence is TGTGCCAGCAGTTACTCGCCAGGGGGGATCTACGAGCAGTACTTC. Its translation: CASSYSPGGIYEQYF.

V usage is TRBV6-1 and J usage is TRBJ1-2; D possibly corresponds to TRBD1 (6 bases). CDR3 length: 15 residues. Germline V gene lookup returns CDR1 MNHNS and CDR2 SASEGT. V was trimmed by 2 bases and J by 3 bases, leaving 13 bases between them. This chain's CDR3 is CASSELMGGDYGYTF. CDR3 nucleotide sequence: TGTGCCAGCAGTGAATTAATGGGGGGCGACTATGGCTACACCTTC.

The chain recombines TRBV27 with TRBJ2-2; 7 bases line up with TRBD1. The germline V gene has CDR1 MNHEY and CDR2 SMNVEV (reference sequence). The CDR3 extends over 16 amino acids. V lost 0 bases and J lost 4; bases outside the gene matches: 5. The CDR3 sequence is CASSLSTGYGTGELFF. The CDR3 DNA is TGTGCCAGCAGTTTATCGACAGGGTATGGCACCGGGGAGCTGTTTTTT.

The V and J genes are TRBV10-2 and TRBJ1-2, with a tentative D call TRBD1 (6 bases). This CDR3 has 14 residues. Germline CDR1 reads WSHSY; CDR2 reads SAAADI. Trimming shortened V by 3 bases and J by 8 bases, and 16 bases separated the two germline ends. CDR3: CASSDPEQGVGYTF. CDR3 DNA: TGCGCCAGCAGTGACCCCGAACAGGGCGTCGGCTACACCTTC.

This clone has only one observation. V and J are TRBV19 and TRBJ1-4; D call uncertain. The V end lost 5 bases, the J end lost 8 bases, and 15 bases lay between the germline ends. The germline CDR1 and CDR2 sequences are LNHDA and SQIVND (reference sequence). The length of the CDR3 is 14 residues. The CDR3 is CASSEGFEDEKLFF. For the CDR3, the DNA is TGTGCCAGTAGTGAGGGATTTGAGGACGAAAAACTGTTTTTT.

The gene calls are TRBV7-3 and TRBJ2-5; D is perhaps TRBD1 (5 bases). The CDR3 sequence is 16 residues long. Germline-derived CDR1 and CDR2 are SGHTA and FQGTGA. V was trimmed by 0 bases and J by 5 bases, leaving 16 bases between them. CDR3 amino acids: CASSLTRPGKFETQYF. The CDR3 DNA reads as TGTGCCAGCAGCTTAACACGGCCAGGGAAGTTCGAGACCCAGTACTTC.

The rearrangement uses TRBV7-3 and TRBJ2-5; no clear D gene. V was shortened by 2 bases and J by 3 bases, with 7 bases between the two germline ends. Germline loops: CDR1 SGHTA, CDR2 FQGTGA. The CDR3 spans 13 residues. The CDR3 DNA sequence: TGTGCCAGCAGCTTAGGGTCTGAAGAGACCCAGTACTTC. Residues: CASSLGSEETQYF.

V is TRBV4-1 and J is TRBJ2-7; no firm D call. The CDR3 totals 15 residues. Between the trimmed V and J ends, which lost 0 bases and 3 bases, there was a span of 12 bases. CDR1 is MGHRA, CDR2 YSYEKL, per germline. CDR3 sequence (DNA): TGCGCCAGCAGCCAAGAAAACTACGGGCACTACGAGCAGTACTTC. Residues: CASSQENYGHYEQYF.

DNA for the CDR3: TGCGCCAGCAGCCCGCATCTGGGGAAGGAGACCCAGTACTTC. It translates to CASSPHLGKETQYF. V gene TRBV4-1 combines with J gene TRBJ2-5, with unresolved D. CDR3 size: 14 residues. Germline V gene data show CDR1 as MGHRA and CDR2 as YSYEKL. V was trimmed by 4 bases and J by 5 bases, leaving 14 bases between them.

Concerning this clone itself: The same CDR3 arises from other DNA sequences in this sample as well. J is TRBJ2-7 and V is TRBV27, with 9 bases fitting TRBD2. CDR3 length: 15 residues. Unmatched junction bases numbered 2, after V lost 2 bases and J lost 0 bases. Germline V lookup: CDR1 MNHEY, CDR2 SMNVEV (reference sequence). CDR3 DNA: TGTGCCAGCAGTTTAGGAGCGGGGGGCTCCTACGAGCAGTACTTC. Its protein is CASSLGAGGSYEQYF.

Comments on this clone: Within the sample, other DNA sequences also encode this same CDR3. The rearrangement joins TRBV9 to TRBJ2-5, with a tentative D call TRBD1 (6 bases). The CDR3 extends over 15 amino acids. Germline V lookup: CDR1 SGDLS, CDR2 YYNGEE. The germline V and J ends were trimmed by 0 bases and 1 base, with 10 bases remaining between them. The CDR3 nucleotides read TGTGCCAGCAGCGTAGCAGGGGCACCCCAAGAGACCCAGTACTTC. This gives the protein CASSVAGAPQETQYF. The whole variable domain, filled in from reference TRBV9 and TRBJ2-5, reads DSGVTQTPKHLITATGQRVTLRCSPRSGDLSVYWYQQSLDQGLQFLIQYYNGEERAKGNILERFSAQQFPDLHSELNLSSLELGDSALYFCASSVAGAPQETQYFGPGTRLLVL.

The CDR3 DNA sequence: TGTGCCAGCAGGTCCGGCAGGGGAAGGCACGAGCAGTACTTC. This gives the protein CASRSGRGRHEQYF. The rearrangement joins TRBV6-5 to TRBJ2-7; possibly TRBD1 for D (6 bases). This CDR3 is built from 14 residues. The V end was cut by 6 bases, the J end by 5 bases, with 17 bases between. The germline gives CDR1 MNHEY, CDR2 SVGAGI.

The chain combines TRBV7-6 with TRBJ1-1; D perhaps matches TRBD1 (5 bases). The CDR3 extends over 16 amino acids. Trimming shortened V by 3 bases and J by 0 bases, and 14 bases separated the two germline ends. Germline CDR1 SGHVS, CDR2 FNYEAQ. This CDR3 is CASSFLTGEMNTEAFF. DNA of the CDR3: TGTGCCAGCAGCTTCTTAACAGGAGAGATGAACACTGAAGCTTTCTTT. Based on the CDR3 plus reference TRBV7-6 and TRBJ1-1, the full variable domain is GAGVSQSPRYKVTKRGQDVALRCDPISGHVSLYWYRQALGQGPEFLTYFNYEAQQDKSGLPNDRFSAERPEGSISTLTIQRTEQRDSAMYRCASSFLTGEMNTEAFFGQGTRLTVV.

The count of this clone is one. This chain uses TRBV4-1 with TRBJ2-7; no firm D call. Trimming cost V 1 base and J 2 bases, with 9 bases left between them. This CDR3 comprises 14 residues. CDR1 and CDR2 (germline): MGHRA, YSYEKL. DNA for the CDR3: TGCGCCAGCAGCCAAGTGCTCAGCGCCTACGAGCAGTACTTC. Amino acids: CASSQVLSAYEQYF.

The chain employs TRBV9 and TRBJ1-1, with TRBD1 matching 7 bases. V shed 5 bases and J 10 bases; nucleotides not matched to a gene: 11. Germline values: CDR1 SGDLS, CDR2 YYNGEE. This CDR3 is built from 13 residues. This CDR3 is CASSDSTGFSAFF. The CDR3 DNA is TGTGCCAGCAGTGATTCGACAGGGTTCTCAGCTTTCTTT.

V and J are TRBV9 and TRBJ1-1; 9 positions agree with TRBD1. This CDR3 has 15 residues. The germline gives CDR1 SGDLS, CDR2 YYNGEE. J was trimmed by 5 bases and V by 4 bases; bases with no gene match: 9. The CDR3 nucleotides are TGTGCCAGCAGCCCATACAGGGGGCTTCAGACTGAAGCTTTCTTT. It yields the protein CASSPYRGLQTEAFF.

The V call is TRBV6-1, the J call TRBJ1-1; 9 positions match TRBD1. CDR1 is MNHNS and CDR2 is SASEGT in the germline V gene. Trimming took 2 bases from V and 9 from J; bases not matched to a gene: 10. This CDR3 has 15 residues. This chain's CDR3 is CASSELTGGYEQAFF. The CDR3 DNA sequence: TGTGCCAGCAGTGAACTGACAGGGGGTTATGAGCAAGCTTTCTTT.

This sequence joins TRBV27 and TRBJ1-6, with 8 positions matching TRBD1. Unmatched junction bases numbered 12, after V lost 9 bases and J lost 8 bases. From germline, CDR1 is MNHEY and CDR2 SMNVEV (reference sequence). The CDR3 length is 15 residues. In nucleotides, the CDR3 is TGTGCCAGTCGCCCGCTCCAGGGGGCCCATTCACCCCTCCACTTT. Translation gives CASRPLQGAHSPLHF.

The genes are TRBV5-1 and TRBJ1-1; TRBD1 agrees at 7 bases. The CDR3 spans 14 residues. J gave up 5 bases and V 4 bases, and 8 bases lay outside the gene matches. In germline, CDR1 is SGHRS, CDR2 YFSETQ. The CDR3 reads CASSPQGELTEAFF. CDR3 DNA: TGCGCCAGCAGCCCCCAGGGGGAGTTAACTGAAGCTTTCTTT.

The chain has TRBV6-5 and TRBJ2-4; D possibly uses TRBD1 or TRBD2 (5 bases each). The germline V gene encodes CDR1 MNHEY and CDR2 SVGAGI. This CDR3 contains 15 residues. V was cut by 2 bases and J by 3 bases, with 11 bases left in between. The CDR3 loop is CASSYGDGLKNIQYF. As DNA, the CDR3 is TGTGCCAGCAGTTACGGGGACGGCCTCAAAAACATTCAGTACTTC.

With regard to this clone: At the DNA level, this CDR3 is encoded by other sequences in the same sample as well. The V and J genes are TRBV9 and TRBJ1-4; no clear D gene. CDR3 length: 13 amino acids. Germline V lookup: CDR1 SGDLS, CDR2 YYNGEE. V was pared by 0 bases and J by 4 bases, with 4 bases between. The CDR3 DNA reads as TGTGCCAGCAGCGTAGAGGGTAATGAAAAACTGTTTTTT. Amino acid sequence: CASSVEGNEKLFF.

This clone showed up just once. This chain connects TRBV29-1 to TRBJ2-3; the D gene is possibly TRBD1 (6 bases). This CDR3 region has 13 residues. The V end was cut by 5 bases, the J end by 4 bases, with 13 bases between. Germline CDR1 and CDR2: SQVTM and ANQGSEA. The CDR3 region has the DNA TGCAGCGTTTCCCAACAGGGCCCAGATACGCAGTATTTT. It specifies CSVSQQGPDTQYF.

This clone appeared a single time. The rearrangement links TRBV27 to TRBJ1-2; D ambiguous. Per germline, CDR1 MNHEY and CDR2 SMNVEV (reference sequence). Trimming pared 7 bases from V and 0 bases from J, leaving 12 bases between. This CDR3 contains 14 residues. The CDR3: CASTVPGSNYGYTF. CDR3 in DNA: TGTGCCAGCACCGTCCCGGGATCTAACTATGGCTACACCTTC.